A selection of T cell receptor beta chains follows, all from one sample in a study of identical twins. TCRdb reprocessed the 5' RACE reads via MiXCR and lists one record per CDR3 protein. The data contain approximately 1.8 million distinct CDR3 sequences, about 32% of them singletons. Material for sequencing was cord blood. Receptor source: a newborn girl in good health. Both conserved end residues are part of each CDR3. A D gene is named only where the DNA matches it firmly. Clone size is shown for a subset of rows, as once, few, many or a class of expanded clone.

D	V	size	J	DNA	CDR3
TRBD2	TRBV5-1	few	TRBJ2-3	TGCGCCAGCAGCTTGGGACTAGCGGGGGCCCCTAGCACAGATACGCAGTATTTT	CASSLGLAGAPSTDTQYF
TRBD2	TRBV28	.	TRBJ2-7	TGTGCCAGCAGTTCCCTAGGACTAGTAAGGGGCAATGAGCAGTACTTC	CASSSLGLVRGNEQYF
TRBD2	TRBV4-3	few	TRBJ2-3	TGCGCCAGCAGCCAAGTCGCGGGGGGCTCTAGCACAGATACGCAGTATTTT	CASSQVAGGSSTDTQYF
TRBD1	TRBV7-9	few	TRBJ1-1	TGTGCCAGCAGCGCGTCGGGACAGCGAGCTTTCTTT	CASSASGQRAFF
TRBD1	TRBV7-9	.	TRBJ1-2	TGTGCCAGCAGCATCCCGGGACAGGGCTTGTACGGCTACACCTTC	CASSIPGQGLYGYTF
.	TRBV2	.	TRBJ2-3	TGTACCAGCCAAAGACTAGTTCATGGGCCTATTACGCAGTATTTT	CTSQRLVHGPITQYF
TRBD1	TRBV6-2/TRBV6-3	few	TRBJ2-4	TGTGCCAGCAGTTACTACCGGGACAGGGGGCTGAACATTCAGTACTTC	CASSYYRDRGLNIQYF
.	TRBV7-9	.	TRBJ1-1	TGTGCCAGCAGCTTAGCGACCATCCCAGAGAACACTGAAGCTTTCTTT	CASSLATIPENTEAFF
.	TRBV7-6	few	TRBJ1-1	TGTGCCAGCAGCTTATCCTACGACGGCTACACTGAAGCTTTCTTT	CASSLSYDGYTEAFF
.	TRBV25-1	few	TRBJ1-6	TGTGCCAGCAGTGAGTCAGGCTCAGGGGATTCACCCCTCCACTTT	CASSESGSGDSPLHF
.	TRBV28	.	TRBJ1-2	TGTGCCAGCCGTATCCAAAGCTATGGCTACACCTTC	CASRIQSYGYTF
.	TRBV20-1	.	TRBJ1-2	TGCAGTGCTCACAGACAGGAAAACTATGGCTACACCTTC	CSAHRQENYGYTF
TRBD1	TRBV14	.	TRBJ1-1	TGTGCCAGCAGCCCCCTCCCAGGAGCAGGGGGCACTGAAGCTTTCTTT	CASSPLPGAGGTEAFF
.	TRBV10-3	few	TRBJ2-2	TGTGCCATCAGTGAGTCTGGGCGATCCGGGGAGCTGTTTTTT	CAISESGRSGELFF
TRBD2	TRBV6-5	few	TRBJ2-5	TGTGCCAGCAGAACGACCGGGACTACAGAGACCCAGTACTTC	CASRTTGTTETQYF
TRBD2	TRBV11-2	.	TRBJ2-7	TGTGCCAGCAGCTTGACAGGGACTAGCTCCTACAATGAGCAGTACTTC	CASSLTGTSSYNEQYF
.	TRBV20-1	.	TRBJ1-1	TGCAGTGCCGGGGGCGCGAACACTGAAGCTTTCTTT	CSAGGANTEAFF
.	TRBV10-3	.	TRBJ2-7	TGTGCCGTCATGGGTGGACAGTCCTACGAGCAGTACTTC	CAVMGGQSYEQYF
.	TRBV20-1	many	TRBJ2-7	TGCAGTGCATTCACTCCTCGGGGGTCCTACGAGCAGTACTTC	CSAFTPRGSYEQYF
TRBD2	TRBV3-1	few	TRBJ2-1	TGTGCCAGCAGAAGATCGGGGGGGCCCTACAATGAGCAGTTCTTC	CASRRSGGPYNEQFF
.	TRBV11-2	.	TRBJ2-2	TGTGCCAGCAGCTCCAGGACAGCCCCGAACACCGGGGAGCTGTTTTTT	CASSSRTAPNTGELFF
.	TRBV6-5	few	TRBJ1-2	TGTGCCAGCAGGGAGGGGGTCGGGTTGGGAAACTATGGCTACACCTTC	CASREGVGLGNYGYTF
TRBD1	TRBV12-3/TRBV12-4	few	TRBJ1-4	TGTGCCAGCAGTCCCTGGGACAGGGAGGATGAAAAACTGTTTTTT	CASSPWDREDEKLFF
.	TRBV4-1	.	TRBJ2-5	TGCGCCAGCAGCTACAACAGGGTTGAGACCCAGTACTTC	CASSYNRVETQYF
TRBD2	TRBV27	many	TRBJ2-7	TGTGCCAGCAGTGCAGGGACTAGCGGCTACGAGCAGTACTTC	CASSAGTSGYEQYF
TRBD1	TRBV10-3	.	TRBJ2-7	TGTGCCATCGGCGGACAGGGAGCGGACTACGAGCAGTACTTC	CAIGGQGADYEQYF
TRBD2	TRBV12-3/TRBV12-4	.	TRBJ2-7	TGTGCCAGCAGTTTAAGGGCGGGGGACGCCTACGGGCAGTACTTC	CASSLRAGDAYGQYF
TRBD1	TRBV2	few	TRBJ1-2	TGTGCCAGCAGAGGATACAGGGGATTAGACTATGGCTACACCTTC	CASRGYRGLDYGYTF
TRBD2	TRBV4-1	.	TRBJ2-5	TGCGCCAGCAGCCAAGAAAAACCTAGCGGGCAAGAGACCCAGTACTTC	CASSQEKPSGQETQYF
.	TRBV9	few	TRBJ1-2	TGTGCCAGCAGCGTAGCCCTGACACCTGCTAACTATGGTTACACCTTC	CASSVALTPANYGYTF
TRBD1	TRBV7-9	.	TRBJ1-6	TGTGCCAGCAGCAGAGGACAGGAGAGCTCCTATAATTCACCCCTCCACTTT	CASSRGQESSYNSPLHF
.	TRBV27	.	TRBJ1-5	TGTGCCAGCCGTCCGGGGTGGTGGCAGCCCCAGCATTTT	CASRPGWWQPQHF
.	TRBV4-2	few	TRBJ2-1	TGTGCCAGCAGCCGAGGGATCTTGAGGGTAAACAATGAGCAGTTCTTC	CASSRGILRVNNEQFF
.	TRBV19	few	TRBJ1-1	TGTGCCAGCGAGCAGGGGAACACTGAAGCTTTCTTT	CASEQGNTEAFF
TRBD1	TRBV7-2	.	TRBJ2-3	TGTGCCAGCAGCTTAGCCGGGACAGGGGTAGCCGATACGCAGTATTTT	CASSLAGTGVADTQYF
.	TRBV9	.	TRBJ2-3	TGTGCCAGCAGCTTCCTAGGCGGTACCTTCACAGATACGCAGTATTTT	CASSFLGGTFTDTQYF
TRBD2	TRBV7-2	.	TRBJ2-3	TGTGCCAGCAGCTTATGGGGCGGGACTAGCCCCACAGATACGCAGTATTTT	CASSLWGGTSPTDTQYF
TRBD2	TRBV2	few	TRBJ2-3	TGTGCCAGCAGTGAAGCGTTGCTAGCGGGGACTGATACGCAGTATTTT	CASSEALLAGTDTQYF
TRBD2	TRBV12-3/TRBV12-4	.	TRBJ2-5	TGTGCCAGTCGAATAGCGGGAGGGAGACAAGAGACCCAGTACTTC	CASRIAGGRQETQYF
.	TRBV20-1	few	TRBJ2-7	TGCAGTGCTCTTCGACTAGTCGCCTCCTACGAGCAGTACTTC	CSALRLVASYEQYF
.	TRBV25-1	many	TRBJ2-7	TGTGCCAGCAGTGAATTCCCTAGCGAGCTCTCGGAGCAGTACTTC	CASSEFPSELSEQYF
.	TRBV7-2	once	TRBJ2-3	TGTGCCAGCAGCCCGGCCCTGGATACGCAGTATTTT	CASSPALDTQYF
TRBD1	TRBV6-6	few	TRBJ1-5	TGTGCCAGCAGTCAAGGGGGGACAGCTCAGCATTTT	CASSQGGTAQHF
.	TRBV4-2	.	TRBJ2-1	TGTGCCAGCAGCCAGGAGGTCAATGAGCAGTTCTTC	CASSQEVNEQFF
TRBD2	TRBV14	few	TRBJ2-1	TGTGCCAGCAGCCAAGTACCTAGCGGGAGCATCTACAGCAACAATGAGCAGTTCTTC	CASSQVPSGSIYSNNEQFF
.	TRBV11-2	.	TRBJ2-1	TGTGCCAGCAGCCTCGGACCCCTCGATGAGCAGTTCTTC	CASSLGPLDEQFF
.	TRBV7-2	few	TRBJ1-6	TGTGCCAGCAGCTTAGCTGAGGGAGGTCTCCCCCTCCACTTT	CASSLAEGGLPLHF
.	TRBV29-1	.	TRBJ1-1	TGCAGCGTTGCTGGTCGGGATGGGGGAACTGAAGCTTTCTTT	CSVAGRDGGTEAFF
.	TRBV25-1	.	TRBJ2-5	TGTGCCAGCAGTGAATGGAAGGATGAGCAGTACTTC	CASSEWKDEQYF
TRBD2	TRBV20-1	.	TRBJ2-7	TGCAGTGCCCGGGGAGGCGGGAGAGGATACGAGCAGTACTTC	CSARGGGRGYEQYF
.	TRBV30	.	TRBJ1-4	TGTACGGGGGAAGGGGGTGAAAAACTGTTTTTT	CTGEGGEKLFF
TRBD2	TRBV12-5	.	TRBJ2-1	TGTGCTAGTGGTCCGACTAGCATCTCCTACAATGAGCAGTTCTTC	CASGPTSISYNEQFF
TRBD2	TRBV5-1	.	TRBJ2-1	TGCGCCAGCACGGCGGGACTAGCGGCCAGATACCCCAACAATGAGCAGTTCTTC	CASTAGLAARYPNNEQFF
.	TRBV29-1	.	TRBJ1-2	TGCAGCGTTTTGACGGGCTATGGCTACACCTTC	CSVLTGYGYTF
TRBD1	TRBV20-1	few	TRBJ2-5	TGCAGTGCTAGACGGGGACAGGGAAGGATGACCCAGTACTTC	CSARRGQGRMTQYF
TRBD1	TRBV7-9	.	TRBJ1-2	TGTGCCAGCAGCCCTACAGGGGCAGACAATGGCTACACCTTC	CASSPTGADNGYTF